One and the same sample provided the 21 T cell receptor beta chains below, sequenced in a study of blood T cell repertoires in COVID-19. Profiled with immunoSEQ multiplex PCR; TCRdb holds only in-frame clones, not every one. This table has some 96,000 clones, almost 90% appearing once. Input material: peripheral blood. All receptors come from a human donor in a cohort sampled during active COVID-19.

CDR3 nucleotides: TGTGCCAGCAGCTTAACAGCCTCAGCAACCGCCTACGAGCAGTACTTC. Its protein product is CASSLTASATAYEQYF. The rearrangement joins TRBV7-2 to TRBJ2-7; D is uncertain. The V end was cut by 2 bases, the J end by 2 bases, with 16 bases between. CDR1 is SGHTA, CDR2 FQGNSA, per germline. The CDR3 covers 16 residues.

The CDR3 loop reads CASSLGGPSSGNTIYF. The CDR3 DNA reads as TGTGCCAGCAGCTTAGGGGGGCCCTCCTCTGGAAACACCATATATTTT. This chain joins TRBV11-2 and TRBJ1-3, with D tentatively TRBD1 (6 bases). Trimming shortened V by 1 base and J by 0 bases, and 10 bases separated the two germline ends. The CDR3 contains 16 residues. Germline loops: CDR1 SGHAT, CDR2 FQNNGV. Full variable domain (remainder filled in from reference TRBV11-2 and TRBJ1-3): EAGVAQSPRYKIIEKRQSVAFWCNPISGHATLYWYQQILGQGPKLLIQFQNNGVVDDSQLPKDRFSAERLKGVDSTLKIQPAKLEDSAVYLCASSLGGPSSGNTIYFGEGSWLTVV.

J is TRBJ1-5 and V is TRBV23-1, with 9 bases lining up with TRBD1. TRBV23-1 is an ORF for which the function is uncertain. The V segment lost 6 bases and the J segment 7 bases; nucleotides outside the gene matches: 19. This CDR3 is built from 18 residues. CDR3: CASSPGTTGGNGEQPQHF. CDR3 nucleotide sequence: TGCGCCAGCAGCCCCGGGACTACAGGGGGCAATGGAGAACAGCCCCAGCATTTT.

CDR3 bases: TGTGCCAGCAGGGACAGCAACAATCAGCCCCAGCATTTT. Translating gives CASRDSNNQPQHF. This chain links TRBV6-5 with TRBJ1-5; D may be TRBD1 (6 bases). CDR3 length equals 13 residues. Germline CDR1 MNHEY, CDR2 SVGAGI. V dropped 6 bases and J dropped 3 bases, with 9 bases sitting between them.

V usage is TRBV25-1 and J usage is TRBJ1-3, with a tentative D call TRBD1 (6 bases). The CDR3 consists of 13 residues. Deletions cut 8 bases from V and 1 base from J, with 9 bases between. Germline lookup yields CDR1 MGHDK and CDR2 SYGVNS. Here the CDR3 DNA reads TGTGCCAGCGGCAGGGGTTCTGGAAACACCATATATTTT. It encodes CASGRGSGNTIYF.

This clone has just a few counts. The J gene is TRBJ1-3, the V gene TRBV28, with D possibly TRBD1 on 5 matching bases. This CDR3 is 12 amino acids long. CDR1 and CDR2 (germline): MDHEN, SYDVKM. Trimming left V 6 bases short and J 3 bases short, with 6 bases between. The CDR3 here is CASRRGGNTIYF. The CDR3 DNA sequence: TGTGCCAGCAGAAGGGGTGGAAACACCATATATTTT.

The chain combines TRBV7-8 with TRBJ1-2; tentative D call: TRBD1 (5 bases). CDR3 length equals 12 residues. Trimming left V 5 bases short and J 7 bases short, with 11 bases between. Germline CDR1 reads SGHVS; CDR2 reads FQNEAQ. CDR3 coding DNA: TGTGCCAGCAGCCCATCGGGGGGTGGCTACACCTTC. This codes for CASSPSGGGYTF.

The chain carries TRBV30 and TRBJ2-1; D is unresolved. Germline-derived CDR1 and CDR2 are GTSNPN and SVGIG (reference sequence). The CDR3 has 11 amino acids. V dropped 3 bases and J dropped 5 bases, with 5 bases sitting between them. The CDR3, as DNA: TGTGCCTGGAGGGGCCACAATGAGCAGTTCTTC. It specifies CAWRGHNEQFF.

J is TRBJ1-4 and V is TRBV7-6; D gene ambiguous. Germline CDR1 is SGHVS and CDR2 is FNYEAQ. This CDR3 region has 17 residues. The V end lost 2 bases, the J end lost 4 bases, and 17 bases lay between the germline ends. CDR3 sequence reads: CASSLFYTATRNEKLFF. CDR3 nucleotide sequence: TGTGCCAGCAGCTTATTTTATACAGCAACTCGTAATGAAAAACTGTTTTTT.

The rearrangement joins TRBV28 to TRBJ2-1; a weak D match, TRBD2 (5 bases). Trimming shortened V by 8 bases and J by 2 bases, and 16 bases separated the two germline ends. The CDR3 runs to 15 residues. Germline loops: CDR1 MDHEN, CDR2 SYDVKM. The CDR3 nucleotides are TGTGCCAGCTCGAGAAGGGAGATGGCCTACAATGAGCAGTTCTTC. Residues: CASSRREMAYNEQFF.

The chain combines TRBV21-1 with TRBJ2-7; the table's D gene call, TRBD1, was not cross checked with the DNA. TRBV21-1 is annotated as a pseudogene. This CDR3 has 16 residues. The CDR3 nucleotides read TGTGCCAGCAGCTCCCGACAGGCCCCATTCCATAGCGAGCAGTACTTC. It codes for CASSSRQAPFHSEQYF.

The chain links TRBV18 to TRBJ2-7; 7 bases align to TRBD1. Looked up from germline, CDR1 is KGHSH and CDR2 is LQKENI. The CDR3 is 18 residues long. After removal of 0 bases from V and 2 bases from J, the junction contained 13 bases not matched to a gene. The CDR3 nucleotides are TGTGCCAGCTCACCACCTCAGAGGGTCGGGACAGAGACCTACGAGCAGTACTTC. Encoded protein: CASSPPQRVGTETYEQYF.

This chain connects TRBV29-1 to TRBJ2-1; 8 nucleotides line up with TRBD2. The V segment lost 6 bases and the J segment 7 bases; nucleotides outside the gene matches: 11. This CDR3 is 14 amino acids long. Germline CDR1 reads SQVTM; CDR2 reads ANQGSEA. As DNA, the CDR3 is TGCAGCGTGCCCAATAGCGGGACGAGAAATGAGCAGTTCTTC. Encoded protein: CSVPNSGTRNEQFF.

The V call is TRBV21-1, the J call TRBJ2-1; the D call in the table, TRBD1, was not verified against the DNA. TRBV21-1 is tagged as a pseudogene. The CDR3 length is 16 residues. The CDR3 region is CASTQRGDRARGEQFF. The CDR3 nucleotides read TGTGCCAGCACCCAAAGGGGAGACAGGGCGAGAGGTGAGCAGTTCTTC.

The gene calls are TRBV14 and TRBJ2-7; no firm D call. The germline gives CDR1 SGHDN, CDR2 FVKESK. This CDR3 comprises 12 residues. Between the trimmed V and J ends, which lost 3 bases and 3 bases, there was a span of 6 bases. CDR3 bases: TGTGCCAGCAGCCACGTTTTCTACGAGCAGTACTTC. Protein: CASSHVFYEQYF.

This sequence joins TRBV20-1 and TRBJ2-7, with D possibly being TRBD1 (5 bases). This CDR3 spans 10 amino acids. V lost 4 bases to trimming and J lost 10 bases, with 11 bases between them. Germline V CDR1 and CDR2: DFQATT, SNEGSKA (reference sequence). In nucleotides, the CDR3 is TGCAGTGCTAATCTTGGGGCCCAGTACTTC. Translated, it gives CSANLGAQYF.

The chain is built from TRBV7-3 and TRBJ2-5; tentatively, D is TRBD1 (6 bases). Germline V gives CDR1 SGHTA, CDR2 FQGTGA. The CDR3 loop spans 17 amino acids. V dropped 5 bases and J dropped 3 bases, with 22 bases sitting between them. The CDR3 is CASSPGPRTDNEETQYF. For the CDR3, the DNA is TGTGCCAGCAGCCCCGGCCCGAGGACAGATAACGAAGAGACCCAGTACTTC.

The chain recombines TRBV24-1 with TRBJ1-2, with D perhaps matching TRBD1 (6 bases). Germline CDR1 KGHDR, CDR2 SFDVKD. The CDR3 loop spans 17 amino acids. The V gene lost 2 bases and the J gene lost 4 bases, with 19 bases spanning the gap. CDR3 sequence (DNA): TGTGCCACCAGTGATTCTCAGGGGCCGCATGCCGGCTATGGCTACACCTTC. It codes for CATSDSQGPHAGYGYTF.

The chain employs TRBV30 and TRBJ1-4; D is perhaps TRBD1 (6 bases). The V and J ends lost 5 bases and 5 bases respectively, with 15 bases between them. This CDR3 region has 14 residues. Per the germline V gene, CDR1 is GTSNPN and CDR2 is SVGIG (reference sequence). The CDR3 coding sequence is TGTGCCTGGGGTACAGGGTTCGGGAATGAAAAACTGTTTTTT. This translates into CAWGTGFGNEKLFF. The whole variable domain, filled in from reference TRBV30 and TRBJ1-4, reads SQTIHQWPATLVQPVGSPLSLECTVEGTSNPNLYWYRQAAGRGLQLLFYSVGIGQISSEVPQNLSASRPQDRQFILSSKKLLLSDSGFYLCAWGTGFGNEKLFFGSGTQLSVL.

The CDR3 reads CASSEGGDYGYTF. CDR3 coding DNA: TGTGCCAGCAGTGAGGGGGGGGACTATGGCTACACCTTC. The chain has TRBV25-1 and TRBJ1-2; TRBD1 might be the D (5 bases). With 3 bases removed from V and 3 bases from J, the gap between germline ends came to 8 bases. CDR3 length: 13 residues. Germline V CDR1 and CDR2: MGHDK, SYGVNS.

The CDR3, as DNA: TGTGCCAGCAGCCGGTTCCTCAACTATGGCTACACCTTC. Translation gives CASSRFLNYGYTF. This chain links TRBV12-3 or TRBV12-4 with TRBJ1-2; the D is unclear. V was cut by 6 bases and J by 2 bases, with 10 bases left in between. This CDR3 is built from 13 residues.